The table lists the clone carrying this T cell receptor (beta chain) with many counts. Antigen unknown. This entry belongs to a study of spatial heterogeneity in lung cancer. Study context: Raw reads showed each unique TCR and UMI combination turning up more than ten times on average.

The time point is: sample taken at primary tumor resection. Whole RNA was taken from tumor, nontumor lung or frozen PBMC; it was then sequenced unsorted. The cohort: over 70 early-stage, untreated non-small cell lung cancer patients. Broader study findings: Blood contained ubiquitous expanded tumor TCRs more at resection than at follow-up.

TCRdb called the 5' RACE reads again in MiXCR, with one record for every CDR3 protein. This table holds some 100,000 distinct CDR3 sequences, approximately 8.2% found once. Germline values: CDR1 MDHEN, CDR2 SYDVKM. This CDR3 spans 13 amino acids. V lost 9 bases to trimming and J lost 0 bases, with 12 bases between them. The source was PBMCs, collected at surgery. This chain uses TRBV28 with TRBJ2-7; D gene unclear. The source is a male donor with early-stage non-small cell lung cancer. Written as DNA, the CDR3 is TGTGCCAGTTTATCCCCAGACTCCTACGAGCAGTACTTC. Protein sequence: CASLSPDSYEQYF.